The clone carrying this T cell receptor (beta chain) was seen a few times. CDR3 length: 14 residues. Germline V CDR1 and CDR2: SGDLS, YYNGEE. Trimming cost V 4 bases and J 3 bases, with 13 bases left between them. Per the study methods: The authors estimated nucleated cell counts from reference gene primer amplification. The data were produced by immunoSEQ multiplex PCR, yet TCRdb's version contains in-frame clones alone and is incomplete. The D gene and trimming were derived from the DNA, and the V and J assignments and clone size from that table. This sample carries about 230,000 clones, over 75% of them seen once, and the ten largest clones take roughly 10%. The data are from a study of blood T cell repertoires in COVID-19. Study summary: Sites in the United States, Italy and Spain provided acute and convalescent COVID-19 samples. Nucleic acid was either cDNA or gDNA, and it came from T cells, B-cell-depleted T cells, or PBMCs.

One Seattle source followed patients from active infection through their disease course. Sequencing used peripheral blood. This chain uses TRBV9 with TRBJ1-2, with D maybe TRBD1 (6 bases). The source of this sequence is a man in his forties or fifties with COVID-19, enrolled during active disease. CDR3 in amino acids: CASSKAGVDYGYTF. In nucleotides, the CDR3 is TGTGCCAGCAGCAAGGCAGGGGTTGACTATGGCTACACCTTC.